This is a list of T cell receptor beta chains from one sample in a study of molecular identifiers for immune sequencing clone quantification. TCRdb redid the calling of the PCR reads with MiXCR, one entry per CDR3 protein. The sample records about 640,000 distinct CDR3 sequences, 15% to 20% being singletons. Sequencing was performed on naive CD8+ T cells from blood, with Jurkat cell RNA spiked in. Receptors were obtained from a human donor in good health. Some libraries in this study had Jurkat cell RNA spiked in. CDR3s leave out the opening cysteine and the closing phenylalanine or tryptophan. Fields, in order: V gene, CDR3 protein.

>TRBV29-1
SGVGTHSYNEQF
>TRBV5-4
ASSLESWVGTNTEAF
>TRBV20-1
SARPGTGSYEQY
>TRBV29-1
SVADNTDTQY
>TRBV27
ASSLSFWTGSSDTQY
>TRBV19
ASSPPDRVNAEAF
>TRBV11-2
ASSLEMGRSLAF
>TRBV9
ASSVSGVLDEQY
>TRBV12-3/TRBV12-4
ASSLSAANSNQPQH
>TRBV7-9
ADALYQGGLNTEAF
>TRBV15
ATSRDLGITDTQY
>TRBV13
ASSNGTGGYNEQF
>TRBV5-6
ASSSPGYGQY
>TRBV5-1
ASSPRLAGGDTQY
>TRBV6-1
ASSMYRGADTGELF
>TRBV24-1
ATSDFDQGGRVGETQY
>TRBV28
ASSLSDTGAYGYT
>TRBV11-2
ASSLVVTGENTGELF
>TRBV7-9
ASSLAGSSSGYT
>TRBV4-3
ASSQMDSRPNLEKLF
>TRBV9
ASSSRYDSGANVLT
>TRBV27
ASSGGYGYT
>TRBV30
AWADNLNTEAF
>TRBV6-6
ASRPQGDQPQH
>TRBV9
ASSATSGFNNEQF
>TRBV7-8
ASSRDYGTEAF
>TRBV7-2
ASSLFAMQGLAGELF
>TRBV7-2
ASSPIWSEQY
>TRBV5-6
ASSPGQNLDYEQY
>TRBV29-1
SVEEAARGFIGYT